This entry concerns a single T cell receptor beta chain. V was trimmed by 4 bases and J by 7 bases, leaving 22 bases between them. The CDR3 is 16 residues long. The germline CDR1 and CDR2 sequences are LGHNA and YSLEER. Splitting the CD4+ cells yielded a CD45RA+ naive subset and a CD45RA-negative memory subset. The source of the sample is a study of shared clonotypes between healthy human individuals. Profiling relied on immunoSEQ multiplex PCR, and the TCRdb table lists in-frame clones only, not all of them. The data contain more than 1.2 million clones, approximately 98.5% of them singletons. The TCR comes from a man under 40 in good health. The chain combines TRBV4-3 with TRBJ1-2; D gene uncertain. The sample consisted of naive CD4+ T cells sorted from blood. Sample subset: CD45RA+ positively selected. In DNA, the CDR3 is TGCGCCAGCAGCCGGGATAGGACCCCTTCATCGAGTGGCTACACCTTC. Protein: CASSRDRTPSSSGYTF.